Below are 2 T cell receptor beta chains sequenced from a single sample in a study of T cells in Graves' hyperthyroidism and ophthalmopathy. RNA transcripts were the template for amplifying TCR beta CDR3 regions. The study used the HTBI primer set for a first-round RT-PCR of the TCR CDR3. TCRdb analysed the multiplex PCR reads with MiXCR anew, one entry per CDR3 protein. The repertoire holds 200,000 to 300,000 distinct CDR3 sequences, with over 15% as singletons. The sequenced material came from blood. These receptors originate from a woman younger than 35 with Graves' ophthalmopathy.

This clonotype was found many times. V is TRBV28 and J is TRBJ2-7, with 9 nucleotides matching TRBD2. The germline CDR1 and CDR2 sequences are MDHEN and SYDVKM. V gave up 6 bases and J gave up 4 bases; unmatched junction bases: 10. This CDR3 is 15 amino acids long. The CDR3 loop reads CASSITSGLGYEQYF. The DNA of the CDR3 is TGTGCCAGCAGCATTACTAGCGGGTTAGGGTACGAGCAGTACTTC.

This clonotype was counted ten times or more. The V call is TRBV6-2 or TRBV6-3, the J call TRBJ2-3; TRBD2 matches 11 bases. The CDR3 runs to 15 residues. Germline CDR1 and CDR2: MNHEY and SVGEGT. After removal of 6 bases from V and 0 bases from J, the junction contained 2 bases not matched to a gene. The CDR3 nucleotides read TGTGCCAGCAGGGGACTAGCGGCTAGCACAGATACGCAGTATTTT. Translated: CASRGLAASTDTQYF.